Below, one T cell receptor beta chain is given with its context. Its target is not known. Time point of the sample: newly diagnosed GD, antithyroid drugs for less than 3 months. Generation of the TCR library employed RNA extracted from PBMCs. Germline assignment: CDR1 MGHRA and CDR2 YSYEKL. Trimming took 4 bases from V and 4 from J, leaving 10 bases between them. This CDR3 spans 13 amino acids. CDR3-region Arm-PCR and iRepertoire HTBI primers produced the TCR beta libraries. TCRdb called the multiplex PCR reads again in MiXCR, with one record for every CDR3 protein. The data contain a few hundred thousand distinct CDR3 sequences, around 17% of them singletons. The sample comes from a study of regulatory T cells in long-lasting Graves disease. Findings of the study overall: There was favoring of TRBV28, TRBJ1-2 and TRBJ2-5 in persistent disease.

This sample also appeared in a second study, on T cells in Graves' hyperthyroidism and ophthalmopathy. Per that study: Hyperthyroidism, newly diagnosed and lasting under 2 months, affected patients aged 18 to 65. Primed by the HTBI set, a first-round RT-PCR was run on the TCR CDR3.

This clonotype was sampled from a man between 40 and 49 years old with Graves disease. J is TRBJ1-2 and V is TRBV4-1; D gene ambiguous. Specimen: peripheral blood mononuclear cells (PBMCs), collected at new diagnosis, from a patient treated with antithyroid drugs. The CDR3, as DNA: TGCGCCAGCAGCCTTACGCGTACCTATGGCTACACCTTC. Its translation: CASSLTRTYGYTF.